Sequencing of this T cell receptor beta chain was carried out in a study of blood T cells in healthy people across ages. A J-beta primer mix and a sample-barcoded 5' primer were used in a second PCR of roughly 6 to 11 cycles. TCRdb independently ran MiXCR on the 5' RACE reads; one entry per CDR3 protein. The sample lists 550,000 to 750,000 distinct CDR3 sequences; more than 20% were seen once. Sequenced input: blood. The receptor's source is a man aged 70 or older in good health.

The DNA of the CDR3 is TGTGCTAGTGGTTTGGGCCGGGACCCCATTGCGGATACGCAGTATTTT. Its protein is CASGLGRDPIADTQYF. V usage is TRBV12-5 and J usage is TRBJ2-3; D is tentatively TRBD1 or TRBD2 (5 bases each). Germline lookup yields CDR1 LGHNT and CDR2 FRNRAP. CDR3 length: 16 residues. Trimming removed 1 base from V and 6 bases from J, with 17 bases in between.